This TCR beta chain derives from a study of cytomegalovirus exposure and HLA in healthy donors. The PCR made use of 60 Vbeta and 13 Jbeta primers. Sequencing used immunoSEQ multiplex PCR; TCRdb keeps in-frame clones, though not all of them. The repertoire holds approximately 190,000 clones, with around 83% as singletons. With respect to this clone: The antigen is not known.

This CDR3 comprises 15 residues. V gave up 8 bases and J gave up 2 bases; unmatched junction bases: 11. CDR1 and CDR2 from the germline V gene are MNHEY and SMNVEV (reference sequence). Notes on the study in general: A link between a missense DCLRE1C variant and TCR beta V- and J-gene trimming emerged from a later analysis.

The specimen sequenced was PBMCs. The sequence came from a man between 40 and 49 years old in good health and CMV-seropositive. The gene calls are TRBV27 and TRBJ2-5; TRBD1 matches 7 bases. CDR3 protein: CASFDRTGTQETQYF. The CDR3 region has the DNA TGTGCCAGCTTCGATAGGACAGGAACGCAAGAGACCCAGTACTTC.